This T cell receptor beta chain was retrieved from a study of CD8+ T cells in alopecia areata. Whole-study results and caveats: Higher clonality than in normal scalp was seen in lesional scalp, especially alopecia totalis/universalis. Scalp samples also yield sequences from resident alphabeta T cells of normal skin. Patients displayed less clarity in TCR sharing than mice, a finding possibly related to HLA.

RNA, once extracted, was reverse transcribed into cDNA for use as the sequencing template. The protocol was immunoSEQ multiplex PCR, while the TCRdb copy is restricted to in-frame clones and leaves out a portion. This sample shows some 120,000 clones and no singletons; roughly a fifth rests with the ten largest. V was pared by 0 bases and J by 9 bases, with 13 bases between. The CDR3 runs to 15 residues. Germline CDR1 NNHDY, CDR2 SYVADS. Comments on this clone: Its cognate antigen is unknown. Translating the DNA gives a protein that differs from the TCRdb entry at residue 12; the protein shown here is that DNA translation. Any gene name here is a mouse gene name. The read terminates 3 residues ahead of where the CDR3 ends, so the germline J gene completes it.

The receptor was isolated from a C3H/HeJ mouse with alopecia areata. MHC haplotype of the mouse line: H2-k. The chain employs TRBV13-3 and TRBJ1-6, with D maybe TRBD1 (6 bases). TRBJ1-6 is identified as an open reading frame with a role that is uncertain. The sequenced sample consisted of lesional skin. The CDR3 loop reads CASSDAGRGGSPLYF. CDR3 DNA (partial): TGTGCCAGCAGTGATGCCGGCAGGGGTGGTTCGCCC.